The text below deals with one T cell receptor (beta chain). No antigen is known for it. One end of the junction fails to match germline, which may point to a read error. Germline V gene sequence: CDR1 DFQATT, CDR2 SNEGSKA (reference sequence). The CDR3 has 15 amino acids. Together with a sample-barcoded 5' primer, a J-beta primer mix was included in a second PCR lasting roughly 6 to 12 cycles. MiXCR, applied by TCRdb to the 5' RACE reads, yields one record per CDR3 protein. The sample includes hundreds of thousands of distinct CDR3 sequences, 32% seen only once; the top ten take just over 15%. These data are taken from a study of blood T cells in healthy people across ages. The study's findings and limits: In long-lived donors, naive CD4+ cell counts and diversity exceeded those of aged donors. Diversity figures based on one million T cells were deemed too low.

Sample donors were healthy Caucasian individuals that came from Russia, aged roughly 6 to 100. The clonotype comes from a woman at least 80 years old in good health. The V call is TRBV20-1, the J call TRBJ2-7, with D possibly called TRBD1 or TRBD2 (5 bases each). The specimen sequenced was blood. CDR3 sequence: CGARDTGRINYKQYF. In nucleotides, the CDR3 is TGCGGTGCTAGAGATACGGGACGAATAAACTACAAGCAGTACTTC.